This T cell receptor (beta chain) stems from a study of T cell changes during pregnancy in multiple sclerosis. In germline, CDR1 is MRHNA, CDR2 SNTAGT. CDR3 length equals 14 residues. Trimming cost V 4 bases and J 2 bases, with 12 bases left between them. Method: immunoSEQ multiplex PCR; TCRdb's copy keeps in-frame clones and lacks some. This sample carries approximately 70,000 clones, under 95% of them seen once, and the ten largest clones take 1.2% to 1.5%. Sequencing used peripheral blood, obtained in the second trimester of pregnancy. The rearrangement uses TRBV6-4 and TRBJ2-7, with D perhaps TRBD2 (6 bases). This receptor was taken from a female donor in good health, enrolled as a control in a pregnancy study. Here the CDR3 reads CASSATGDAYEQYF. The CDR3 DNA follows: TGTGCCAGCAGTGCCACGGGGGATGCCTACGAGCAGTACTTC.